A single sample gave rise to the 28 T cell receptor beta chains below, sequenced in a study of identical twins. TCRdb reanalysed the 5' RACE reads using MiXCR and keeps one entry per CDR3 protein. The sample holds around 680,000 distinct CDR3 sequences, less than 10% seen once. These records were also assigned to another study, of yellow fever vaccine responses in identical twins.

The sample comprised PBMCs. Every receptor here comes from a woman aged 18-29 years in good health.

This clonotype was observed a few times. The chain carries TRBV12-5 and TRBJ2-1; D perhaps matches TRBD2 (5 bases). Trimming took 2 bases from V and 0 from J, leaving 23 bases between them. This CDR3 spans 20 amino acids. Germline V gene lookup returns CDR1 LGHNT and CDR2 FRNRAP. The CDR3 reads CASGLLEGIFPRSSYNEQFF. The CDR3 coding sequence is TGTGCTAGTGGTTTGCTAGAGGGAATCTTTCCCAGGAGCTCCTACAATGAGCAGTTCTTC.

This clonotype was counted only a few times. This chain links TRBV5-1 with TRBJ2-7; D remains unclear. The germline V gene encodes CDR1 SGHRS and CDR2 YFSETQ. The CDR3 extends over 17 amino acids. V was pared by 0 bases and J by 2 bases, with 18 bases between. The CDR3 loop reads CASSLAKTGPYTYEQYF. The CDR3 DNA reads TGCGCCAGCAGCTTGGCGAAGACTGGACCTTATACCTACGAGCAGTACTTC.

This rearrangement joins TRBV20-1 to TRBJ2-5; either TRBD1 or TRBD2 may supply D (5 bases each). Trimming took off 3 bases at V and 7 bases at J, with 33 bases between the two ends. Germline CDR1 is DFQATT and CDR2 is SNEGSKA (reference sequence). The CDR3 spans 19 residues. In DNA, the CDR3 is TGCAGTGCTAGGGCGAAGGGGAGCTCGGAGACTGAGCTCACGTTGACCCAGTACTTC. Protein: CSARAKGSSETELTLTQYF.

This clonotype was found many times. V usage is TRBV5-1 and J usage is TRBJ2-1, with D possibly matching TRBD1 (5 bases). CDR1 is SGHRS, CDR2 YFSETQ, per germline. The CDR3 has 15 amino acids. V lost 3 bases, J lost 0 bases, and 10 bases lay in between. The CDR3 coding sequence is TGCGCCAGCAGCTCCCGGCAGGGCTCCTACAATGAGCAGTTCTTC. Its translation: CASSSRQGSYNEQFF.

At least ten counts were recorded for this clonotype. The chain employs TRBV5-1 and TRBJ1-1; possibly TRBD1 for D (6 bases). Germline assignment: CDR1 SGHRS and CDR2 YFSETQ. With 4 bases removed from V and 2 bases from J, the gap between germline ends came to 15 bases. The CDR3 runs to 15 residues. Here the CDR3 reads CASSVTGPLNTEAFF. The DNA for the CDR3 is TGCGCCAGCAGCGTTACAGGGCCATTAAACACTGAAGCTTTCTTT.

V usage is TRBV6-1 and J usage is TRBJ2-3; D remains ambiguous. Trimming pared 10 bases from V and 1 base from J, leaving 12 bases between. The germline gives CDR1 MNHNS, CDR2 SASEGT. The CDR3 consists of 13 residues. CDR3 region: CATRSPGTDTQYF. CDR3 in DNA: TGTGCCACCAGATCCCCTGGCACAGATACGCAGTATTTT.

This clonotype was found a few times. This rearrangement joins TRBV12-5 to TRBJ2-5, with TRBD2 matching over 13 bases. Germline CDR1 and CDR2: LGHNT and FRNRAP. The trim removed 6 bases at V and 4 bases at J, leaving 5 bases unmatched. The length of the CDR3 is 15 residues. CDR3 nucleotides: TGTGCTAGTGGCCCCGGGACTAGCGGGATAGAGACCCAGTACTTC. It is translated as CASGPGTSGIETQYF.

This clonotype occurred a few times. The J gene is TRBJ2-3, the V gene TRBV20-1; 9 nucleotides line up with TRBD2. CDR3 length equals 16 residues. The V and J ends lost 0 bases and 3 bases, in that order; junction bases with no gene match: 7. CDR1 is DFQATT, CDR2 SNEGSKA, per germline (reference sequence). CDR3 sequence reads: CSARDGGGGATDTQYF. In DNA, the CDR3 is TGCAGTGCTAGAGACGGCGGGGGGGGCGCGACAGATACGCAGTATTTT.

Worth noting for this clonotype: A read error is the likely source, as a far larger clone sits one nucleotide away. The chain recombines TRBV11-1 with TRBJ2-5, with no clear D. CDR3 length: 12 residues. The germline CDR1 and CDR2 sequences are SGHAT and FQDESV (reference sequence). The CDR3 nucleotides read TGTACCAGCAGCTTACGCCAAGAGACCCAGTACTTC. It is translated as CTSSLRQETQYF.

The chain employs TRBV7-9 and TRBJ1-1; 8 bases agree with TRBD1. J was trimmed by 1 base and V by 6 bases; bases with no gene match: 4. This CDR3 is built from 14 residues. The germline CDR1 and CDR2 sequences are SEHNR and FQNEAQ (reference sequence). The CDR3 sequence: CASSKDRENTEAFF. The CDR3 region has the DNA TGTGCCAGCAGTAAGGACAGGGAGAACACTGAAGCTTTCTTT.

This clonotype was seen a few times. V gene TRBV3-1 combines with J gene TRBJ2-3, with no clear D. This CDR3 comprises 14 residues. V was shortened by 4 bases and J by 0 bases, with 8 bases between the two germline ends. The V gene's germline CDR1 is LGHDT and CDR2 YNNKEL (reference sequence). CDR3 protein: CASSPSLSTDTQYF. In DNA, the CDR3 is TGTGCCAGCAGCCCCTCTCTTAGCACAGATACGCAGTATTTT.

This clonotype has only a few counts. As DNA, the CDR3 is TGTGCCACCAGCAGCGGGAGCCAGCGCTCCTACAATGAGCAGTTCTTC. Protein: CATSSGSQRSYNEQFF. The chain carries TRBV15 and TRBJ2-1; perhaps TRBD2 as D (6 bases). Germline assignment: CDR1 LNHNV and CDR2 YYDKDF (reference sequence). CDR3 length: 16 amino acids. Deletions cut 3 bases from V and 0 bases from J, with 12 bases between.

This sequence joins TRBV4-2 and TRBJ2-3, with D possibly being TRBD1 or TRBD2 (5 bases each). V was pared by 6 bases and J by 5 bases, with 9 bases between. Germline CDR1 and CDR2: LGHNA and YNFKEQ. The CDR3 runs 12 residues. The CDR3 loop reads CASSGGQDTQYF. The CDR3 nucleotides are TGTGCCAGCAGTGGGGGTCAAGATACGCAGTATTTT.

This clonotype was seen more than once but under ten times. The gene calls are TRBV7-3 and TRBJ2-7; the match to TRBD2 covers 7 bases. Germline V gives CDR1 SGHTA, CDR2 FQGTGA. The CDR3 runs to 15 residues. Unmatched junction bases numbered 8, after V lost 3 bases and J lost 3 bases. The CDR3 region is CASSFARGSLYEQYF. The DNA of the CDR3 is TGTGCCAGCAGCTTCGCGCGGGGGTCCCTCTACGAGCAGTACTTC.

The genes are TRBV2 and TRBJ2-1; 10 positions match TRBD1. The CDR3 is 15 amino acids. Germline V CDR1 and CDR2: SNHLY, FYNNEI. The trim removed 7 bases at V and 7 bases at J, leaving 10 bases unmatched. The CDR3 loop is CASNPGTGVTNEQFF. CDR3 nucleotide sequence: TGTGCCAGCAATCCCGGGACAGGGGTAACTAATGAGCAGTTCTTC.

This clonotype was counted many times. J is TRBJ2-1 and V is TRBV29-1; 8 bases are a match to TRBD2. After removal of 8 bases from V and 5 bases from J, the junction contained 17 bases not matched to a gene. This CDR3 is 16 amino acids long. The germline V gene has CDR1 SQVTM and CDR2 ANQGSEA. The CDR3 bases are TGCAGCTCGGAGGGACTAGTTGGGGATCTACACAATGAGCAGTTCTTC. This encodes CSSEGLVGDLHNEQFF.

This clonotype was detected ten times or more. The chain recombines TRBV6-5 with TRBJ2-7; 13 bases align to TRBD2. Germline lookup yields CDR1 MNHEY and CDR2 SVGAGI. The CDR3 is made up of 15 amino acids. Unmatched junction bases numbered 1, after V lost 2 bases and J lost 3 bases. CDR3 in amino acids: CASSYGLAGVYEQYF. CDR3 bases: TGTGCCAGCAGTTACGGACTAGCGGGAGTCTACGAGCAGTACTTC.

The rearrangement uses TRBV12-3 or TRBV12-4 and TRBJ2-2, with D possibly TRBD1 on 5 matching bases. Between the trimmed V and J ends, which lost 6 bases and 4 bases, there was a span of 9 bases. The CDR3 totals 13 residues. CDR3 nucleotides: TGTGCCAGCAGGCAAGACAGCACCGGGGAGCTGTTTTTT. Protein sequence: CASRQDSTGELFF.

This clonotype was observed a handful of times. CDR3 DNA sequence: TGTGCCAGCCCTGTTGGGACAGGCGGTACCGGGGAGCTGTTTTTT. This codes for CASPVGTGGTGELFF. The V and J genes are TRBV7-8 and TRBJ2-2, with 8 positions matching TRBD1. CDR1 SGHVS and CDR2 FQNEAQ come from the germline V gene. The V and J ends lost 8 bases and 5 bases, in that order; junction bases with no gene match: 10. CDR3 size: 15 residues.

This clonotype was observed a handful of times. This rearrangement joins TRBV18 to TRBJ2-5; tentative D call: TRBD2 (5 bases). V gave up 1 base and J gave up 5 bases, with 14 bases separating them. CDR1 is KGHSH and CDR2 is LQKENI in the germline V gene. The CDR3 is 15 amino acids. CDR3: CASSPLSGGGETQYF. The CDR3 nucleotides read TGTGCCAGCTCACCACTAAGCGGAGGCGGGGAGACCCAGTACTTC.

This clonotype has a single count. The gene calls are TRBV5-1 and TRBJ2-3; TRBD2 agrees at 7 bases. The CDR3 covers 15 residues. Germline V gene lookup returns CDR1 SGHRS and CDR2 YFSETQ. The V gene end was trimmed by 5 bases and the J gene end by 1 base; junction bases not matched to a gene: 7. The CDR3 DNA reads TGCGCCAGCAGTACCGGGACTATTCGCACAGATACGCAGTATTTT. Protein: CASSTGTIRTDTQYF.

This clonotype has a handful of counts. The chain couples TRBV6-2 or TRBV6-3 to TRBJ2-2; unclear D gene. Trimming took off 2 bases at V and 6 bases at J, with 7 bases between the two ends. Per the germline V gene, CDR1 is MNHEY and CDR2 is SVGEGT. The CDR3 has 13 residues. The CDR3 coding sequence is TGTGCCAGCAGTTACGTTCGACCCGGGGAGCTGTTTTTT. Translating it yields CASSYVRPGELFF.

The chain links TRBV12-3 or TRBV12-4 to TRBJ2-7; D is possibly TRBD2 (7 bases). Trimming cost V 4 bases and J 2 bases, with 15 bases left between them. The CDR3 is made up of 15 amino acids. The CDR3 spells CASSWSGGGAYEQYF. As DNA, the CDR3 is TGTGCCAGCAGTTGGTCGGGCGGGGGCGCCTACGAGCAGTACTTC.

The rearrangement links TRBV4-1 to TRBJ2-1; the D gene is possibly TRBD1 (6 bases). Germline V lookup: CDR1 MGHRA, CDR2 YSYEKL. This CDR3 comprises 21 residues. V lost 0 bases to trimming and J lost 0 bases, with 24 bases between them. As DNA, the CDR3 is TGCGCCAGCAGCCAAGAAGGTCGGGACACCTTACCTATAAGCTCCTACAATGAGCAGTTCTTC. Translating gives CASSQEGRDTLPISSYNEQFF.

This clonotype was recorded at least ten times. The chain joins TRBV28 to TRBJ2-7, with TRBD2 matching over 9 bases. V was clipped by 7 bases and J by 0 bases; unmatched bases: 10. Germline-derived CDR1 and CDR2 are MDHEN and SYDVKM. The CDR3 contains 16 residues. The CDR3, as DNA: TGTGCCAGCAAGAGAAGCGGGAGGTACACCTCCTACGAGCAGTACTTC. This codes for CASKRSGRYTSYEQYF.

This clonotype was seen a handful of times. The gene calls are TRBV3-1 and TRBJ1-1; weak D call: TRBD1 (5 bases). The CDR3 runs to 11 residues. V was cut by 10 bases and J by 11 bases, with 17 bases left in between. Per the germline V gene, CDR1 is LGHDT and CDR2 is YNNKEL (reference sequence). The DNA of the CDR3 is TGTGCCACGGGACCCTCAAGGATGGCTTTCTTT. This sequence encodes CATGPSRMAFF.

This clonotype was counted only a few times. The V call is TRBV25-1, the J call TRBJ2-3, with unresolved D. The CDR3 extends over 13 amino acids. From germline, CDR1 is MGHDK and CDR2 SYGVNS. Trimming took off 5 bases at V and 6 bases at J, with 12 bases between the two ends. The CDR3 here is CASSNRVGDTQYF. CDR3 nucleotide sequence: TGTGCCAGCAGTAACCGGGTGGGGGATACGCAGTATTTT.

The chain has TRBV28 and TRBJ2-7; 8 bases are shared with TRBD2. V shed 1 base, J shed 3 bases, and the junction held 2 bases outside the gene matches. The length of the CDR3 is 14 residues. Germline values: CDR1 MDHEN, CDR2 SYDVKM. The CDR3 bases are TGTGCCAGCAGTTTATTAGCGGGAATCTACGAGCAGTACTTC. This gives the protein CASSLLAGIYEQYF. Together with reference TRBV28 and TRBJ2-7, the CDR3 gives the full variable domain: DVKVTQSSRYLVKRTGEKVFLECVQDMDHENMFWYRQDPGLGLRLIYFSYDVKMKEKGDIPEGYSVSREKKERFSLILESASTNQTSMYLCASSLLAGIYEQYFGPGTRLTVT.